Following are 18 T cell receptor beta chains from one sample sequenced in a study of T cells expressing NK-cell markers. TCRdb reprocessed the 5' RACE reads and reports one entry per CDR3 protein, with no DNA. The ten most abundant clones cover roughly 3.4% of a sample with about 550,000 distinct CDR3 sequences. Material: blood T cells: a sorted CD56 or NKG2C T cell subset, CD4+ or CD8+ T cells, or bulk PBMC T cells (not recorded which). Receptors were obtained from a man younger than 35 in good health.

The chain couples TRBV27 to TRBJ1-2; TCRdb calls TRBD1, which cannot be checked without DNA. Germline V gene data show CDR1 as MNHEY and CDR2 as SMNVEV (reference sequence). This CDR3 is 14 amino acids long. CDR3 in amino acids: CASSGLDRAYGYTF.

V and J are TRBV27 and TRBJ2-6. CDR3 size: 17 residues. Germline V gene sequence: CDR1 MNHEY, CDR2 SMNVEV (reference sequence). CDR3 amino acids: CASSSTSTLSGANVLTF.

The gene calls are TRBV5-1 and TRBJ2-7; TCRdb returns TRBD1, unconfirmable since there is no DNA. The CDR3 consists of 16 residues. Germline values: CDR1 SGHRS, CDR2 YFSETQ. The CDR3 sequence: CASSLGDRAFGYEQYF.

The CDR3 loop reads CASSPHGGTPGTEAFF. The gene calls are TRBV9 and TRBJ1-1. This CDR3 region has 16 residues. The V gene's germline CDR1 is SGDLS and CDR2 YYNGEE.

The CDR3 sequence is CATSDSGLLRYNEQFF. V is TRBV24-1 and J is TRBJ2-1; no DNA is available, so the TRBD2 call from TCRdb remains unchecked. Germline loops: CDR1 KGHDR, CDR2 SFDVKD. The CDR3 is 16 residues long.

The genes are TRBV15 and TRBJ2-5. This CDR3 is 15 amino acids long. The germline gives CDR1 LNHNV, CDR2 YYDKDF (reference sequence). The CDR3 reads CATSRDNSWGETQYF.

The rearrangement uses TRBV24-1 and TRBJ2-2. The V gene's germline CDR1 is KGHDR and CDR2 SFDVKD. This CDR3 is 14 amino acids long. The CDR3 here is CATSAYSYTGELFF.

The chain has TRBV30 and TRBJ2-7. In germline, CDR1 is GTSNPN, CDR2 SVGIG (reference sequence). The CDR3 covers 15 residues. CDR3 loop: CAWSRPEVDPYEQYF.

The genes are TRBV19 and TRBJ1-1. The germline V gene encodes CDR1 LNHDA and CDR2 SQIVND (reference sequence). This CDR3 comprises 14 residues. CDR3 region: CASSIEGRDTEAFF.

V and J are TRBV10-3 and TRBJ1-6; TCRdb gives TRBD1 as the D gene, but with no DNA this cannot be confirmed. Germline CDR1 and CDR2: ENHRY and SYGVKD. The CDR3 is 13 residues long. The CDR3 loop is CAISTAGNSPLHF.

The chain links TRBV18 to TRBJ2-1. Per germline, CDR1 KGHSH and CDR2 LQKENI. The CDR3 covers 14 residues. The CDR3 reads CASSPGLQNNEQFF.

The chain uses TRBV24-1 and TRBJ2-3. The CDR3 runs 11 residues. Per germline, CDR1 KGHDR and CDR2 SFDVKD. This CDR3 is CATRGTDTQYF.

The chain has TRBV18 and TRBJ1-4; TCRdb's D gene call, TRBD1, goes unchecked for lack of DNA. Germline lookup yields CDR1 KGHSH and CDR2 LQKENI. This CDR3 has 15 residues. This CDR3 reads CASSPPDRADEKLFF.

The CDR3 here is CASSATSGKVPDADTQYF. V usage is TRBV7-3 and J usage is TRBJ2-3; TCRdb designates TRBD2, a call that cannot be tested without DNA. CDR1 and CDR2 from the germline V gene are SGHTA and FQGTGA. The CDR3 covers 18 residues.

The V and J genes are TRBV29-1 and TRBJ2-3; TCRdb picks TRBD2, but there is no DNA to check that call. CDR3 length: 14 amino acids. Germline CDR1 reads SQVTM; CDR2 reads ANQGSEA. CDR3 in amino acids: CSVARGALTDTQYF.

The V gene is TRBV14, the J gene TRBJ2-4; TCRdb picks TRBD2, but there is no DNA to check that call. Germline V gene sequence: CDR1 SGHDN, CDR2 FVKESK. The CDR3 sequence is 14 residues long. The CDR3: CASSPRRAKNIQYF.

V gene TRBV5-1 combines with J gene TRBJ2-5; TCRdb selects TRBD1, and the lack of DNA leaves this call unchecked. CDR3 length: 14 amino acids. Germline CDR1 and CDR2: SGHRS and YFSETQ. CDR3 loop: CASTVQGPQETQYF.

CDR3 sequence reads: CASSPGQGRVAKNIQYF. V gene TRBV5-1 combines with J gene TRBJ2-4; TCRdb lists TRBD1, though no DNA is available to test this call. Germline V gene sequence: CDR1 SGHRS, CDR2 YFSETQ. The CDR3 loop spans 17 amino acids.